This T cell receptor beta chain came from a study of blood T cell repertoires in COVID-19. At the level of the study: COVID-19 samples collected from the United States, Italy and Spain covered acute and convalescent phases. PBMCs, B-cell-depleted T cells, or T cells provided the cDNA or gDNA that made up the material.

Per the study methods: Researchers report that nucleated cell counts were estimated from reference gene primer amplification. Sequenced by immunoSEQ multiplex PCR; TCRdb stores in-frame clones only, minus some. Clonal size and the V and J genes are those of that table, whereas D and trimming came from the DNA. The sample yields about 400,000 clones, around 90% seen once. Germline-derived CDR1 and CDR2 are SGHVS and FQNEAQ. The CDR3 sequence is 21 residues long. Trimming took 1 base from V and 0 from J, leaving 26 bases between them. Cohorts were determined from participant-reported clinical history. The chain joins TRBV7-8 to TRBJ2-3; D perhaps matches TRBD1 (6 bases). This TCR was sampled from a woman under 30 with acute COVID-19. Material for sequencing was PBMCs or T cells enriched from blood (not recorded which). The CDR3 sequence is CASSLGIGRGTIERSTDTQYF. DNA of the CDR3: TGTGCCAGCAGCTTAGGAATCGGCAGGGGAACTATTGAGCGGAGCACAGATACGCAGTATTTT. Filled out from reference TRBV7-8 and TRBJ2-3, the complete variable domain reads GAGVSQSPRYKVAKRGQDVALRCDPISGHVSLFWYQQALGQGPEFLTYFQNEAQLDKSGLPSDRFFAERPEGSVSTLKIQRTQQEDSAVYLCASSLGIGRGTIERSTDTQYFGPGTRLTVL.